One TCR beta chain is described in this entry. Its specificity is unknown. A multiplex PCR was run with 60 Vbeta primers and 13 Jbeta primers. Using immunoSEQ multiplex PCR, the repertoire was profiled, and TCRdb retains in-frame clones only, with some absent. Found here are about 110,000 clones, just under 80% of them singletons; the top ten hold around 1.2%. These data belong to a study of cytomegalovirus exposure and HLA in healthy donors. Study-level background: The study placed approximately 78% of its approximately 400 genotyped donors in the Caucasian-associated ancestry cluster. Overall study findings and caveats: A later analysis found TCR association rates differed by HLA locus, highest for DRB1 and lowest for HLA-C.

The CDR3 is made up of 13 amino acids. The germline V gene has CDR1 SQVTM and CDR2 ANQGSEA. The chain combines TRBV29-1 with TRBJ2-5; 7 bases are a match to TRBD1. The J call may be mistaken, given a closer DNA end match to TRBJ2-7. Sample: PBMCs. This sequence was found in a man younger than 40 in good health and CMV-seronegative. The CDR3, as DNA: TGCAGCGCGGACGGGGCAGGGGGCTACGAGCAGTACTTC. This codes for CSADGAGGYEQYF.